What follows is one T cell receptor beta chain and its context. What it recognizes is unknown. This record comes from a study of CD8+CD57+ T cells in acquired aplastic anemia. Study information: Sorted cells (CD4+ and CD8+) yielded DNA amounts that averaged 3.2 ug.

Patients who underwent sequencing had shown CD8+CD57+ cell expansion by flow cytometry. Patient blood was sampled before any therapy had been received. Overall study findings and caveats: Overlap between patients and controls comprised some 31 CD8+ CDR3 sequences.

CDR3 and TCR beta VDJ profiling relied on genomic DNA as the template. TCRdb re-analysed the reads in MiXCR, keeping a single row per CDR3 protein. The profile covers over 150,000 distinct CDR3 sequences, with 70% to 80% appearing a single time and around 45% taken by the ten largest. Looked up from germline, CDR1 is DFQATT and CDR2 is SNEGSKA (reference sequence). The V and J ends lost 5 bases and 1 base respectively, with 21 bases between them. The CDR3 length is 16 residues. The clonotype originates from a human donor with aplastic anemia. The V and J genes are TRBV20-1 and TRBJ2-7; the D gene is possibly TRBD1 (6 bases). Sequencing input: sorted CD4+, CD8+, or CD8+CD57+ T cells (not recorded which) from PBMCs. The CDR3: CSAGRSRGTGSYEQYF. The CDR3 DNA follows: TGCAGTGCTGGAAGGAGCAGGGGAACGGGTTCCTACGAGCAGTACTTC.